Listed below are T cell receptor beta chains from one sample, sequenced in a study of graft-versus-host responses after intestinal transplantation. TCRdb's copy holds only in-frame clones and misses some; the assay was immunoSEQ multiplex PCR. The sample yields tens of thousands of clones, about 93% seen once. The sample in question was PBMCs, obtained 750 to 850 days after a first intestinal transplant, on the day of a second. The receptors shown here come from a human patient who received an intestinal transplant, so some T cells may come from the graft donor. The CDR3 runs from the conserved cysteine through the conserved F or W. A D gene is named only where the DNA matches it firmly. A row's size may be missing; if present it is once, few, many or a size class.

D,size,J,V,DNA,CDR3
-,-,TRBJ1-1,TRBV9,TGTGCCAGCAGCGTAGGCGCCCGCTTGGTGAACACTGAAGCTTTCTTT,CASSVGARLVNTEAFF
-,-,TRBJ2-2,TRBV27,TGTGCCAGCAGGGGATGGGACGGCGAACCCAACATCTTTATCGGGGAGCTGTTTTTT,CASRGWDGEPNIFIGELFF
-,-,TRBJ2-5,TRBV5-3,TGTGCCAGAAGCGCCCGGAGACGCCATGGGGGCTTCGAAGAGACCCAGTACTTC,CARSARRRHGGFEETQYF
-,once,TRBJ2-1,TRBV6-5,TGTGCCAGCAGTTACTCGAGGGATCTTAGGCCATATGAGCAGTTCTTC,CASSYSRDLRPYEQFF
-,-,TRBJ1-5,TRBV2,TGTGCCAGCACGTTGGGTTGGCAGCCCCAGCATTTT,CASTLGWQPQHF
TRBD2,once,TRBJ2-7,TRBV15,TGTGCCACCTCTGGGCGGGAGAGAGCCTACGAGCAGTACTTC,CATSGRERAYEQYF
-,once,TRBJ2-3,TRBV2,TGTGCCAGCAGTGAAGAAGGTAGCGCTGATACGCAGTATTTT,CASSEEGSADTQYF
-,-,TRBJ2-7,TRBV27,TGTGCCAGCACCGGTTGGGGGGAGAAGAACGAGCAGTACTTC,CASTGWGEKNEQYF
-,-,TRBJ2-3,TRBV18,TGTGCCAGCTCACCAGAAGACGGGAGCGGCACAGATACGCAGTATTTT,CASSPEDGSGTDTQYF
-,-,TRBJ2-3,TRBV5-1,TGCGCCAGCAGCTCCTTAAGCTTGGTAGATACGCAGTATTTT,CASSSLSLVDTQYF
-,once,TRBJ2-1,TRBV7-4,TGTGCCAGCAGCTCGACTATCATCTCCTACAATGAGCAGTTCTTC,CASSSTIISYNEQFF
-,-,TRBJ2-7,TRBV6-5,TGTGCCAGCAGCACAGGGCCGGTTACAGGCTACGAGCAGTACTTC,CASSTGPVTGYEQYF
TRBD2,once,TRBJ2-7,TRBV19,TGTGCCAGTGACTGGGGTGGTTCCGGACTAGCGGGAATAGACGAGCAGTACTTC,CASDWGGSGLAGIDEQYF
-,-,TRBJ2-7,TRBV28,TGTGCCAGCAGCCCTGCCCGGGGGAGATCCTCCTACGAGCAGTACTTC,CASSPARGRSSYEQYF
-,-,TRBJ2-7,TRBV19,TGTGCCAGTAGTCTGGCATGGAGCTCCTACGAGCAGTACTTC,CASSLAWSSYEQYF
-,-,TRBJ2-7,TRBV6-1,TGTGCCAGCAGTGAATATGTCGGTACCTACGAGCAGTACTTC,CASSEYVGTYEQYF
-,-,TRBJ2-2,TRBV2,TGTGCCAGCAGTGTCTCCGGCACCGGGGAGCTGTTTTTT,CASSVSGTGELFF
TRBD1,-,TRBJ1-5,TRBV6-5,TGTGCCAGCAGTCAGGGGGTTGGCCAGCCCCAGCATTTT,CASSQGVGQPQHF
TRBD1,-,TRBJ1-5,TRBV6-1,TGTGCCAGCAGGCCCGACAGGGGCGCGGGTCAGCCCCAGCATTTT,CASRPDRGAGQPQHF
-,-,TRBJ1-2,TRBV20-1,TGCAGTGCTTCGAACCTGTACACCTTC,CSASNLYTF
TRBD1,-,TRBJ2-1,TRBV9,TGTGCCAGCTGCGTAGGGACAGGGGGCTTTGAGCAGTTCTTC,CASCVGTGGFEQFF
-,-,TRBJ2-1,TRBV4-1,TGCGCCAGCAGCCAAGAGGGGGGCAATGAGCAGTTCTTC,CASSQEGGNEQFF
TRBD2,-,TRBJ2-5,TRBV19,TGTGCCAGTAGTATGTCAAGACTAGCGGGAAATCCACAAGAGACCCAGTACTTC,CASSMSRLAGNPQETQYF
TRBD2,-,TRBJ2-7,TRBV29-1,TGCAGCGTTGGACTAGCGGGAAACGAGCAGTACTTC,CSVGLAGNEQYF
TRBD2,-,TRBJ2-3,TRBV9,TGTGCCAGCAGCGTTAGCGGGGCGGGAGATACGCAGTATTTT,CASSVSGAGDTQYF
TRBD2,-,TRBJ2-1,TRBV29-1,TGCAGCGTTGAAGGTTCGACTAGCGGAGGCACCTACAATGAGCAGTTCTTC,CSVEGSTSGGTYNEQFF
TRBD2,-,TRBJ2-1,TRBV9,TGTGCCAGCAGCTCCAGTAGCGGGAGGGCTTACAATGAGCAGTTCTTC,CASSSSSGRAYNEQFF
-,-,TRBJ2-5,TRBV28,TGTGCCAGCAGTTGGATGGCGAGAAAGGAGACCCAGTACTTC,CASSWMARKETQYF
-,-,TRBJ1-1,TRBV28,TGTGCCAGCAGTTTTTATGGGAACACTGAAGCTTTCTTT,CASSFYGNTEAFF
-,-,TRBJ1-2,TRBV29-1,TGCAGCGTTGAAGAGTGGGACCTTAACTATGGCTACACCTTC,CSVEEWDLNYGYTF
TRBD1,-,TRBJ2-6,TRBV6-6,TGTGCCAGCAGTTCTACAGGGGCTGGGGCCAACGTCCTGACTTTC,CASSSTGAGANVLTF
-,-,TRBJ1-5,TRBV4-2,TGTGCCAGCAGCCAGTTCGCAGGAGGTAGCAATCAGCCCCAGCATTTT,CASSQFAGGSNQPQHF
TRBD1,-,TRBJ1-5,TRBV19,TGTGCCAGTAGAAGGAGGACAGGGGTTGGCAATCAGCCCCAGCATTTT,CASRRRTGVGNQPQHF
TRBD1,once,TRBJ2-3,TRBV7-3,TGTGCCAGCAGCGCCTGGGACAGTTCTAGCACAGATACGCAGTATTTT,CASSAWDSSSTDTQYF
TRBD1,-,TRBJ1-2,TRBV6-5,TGTGCCATTACGGAGAAGACAGGGGAGATTGGTGGCTACACCTTC,CAITEKTGEIGGYTF
TRBD2,-,TRBJ2-1,TRBV30,TGTGCCTGGAGTGTGGGGACTAGCGGGAGTAATGAGCAGTTCTTC,CAWSVGTSGSNEQFF
TRBD1,-,TRBJ2-5,TRBV29-1,TGCAGCGGGAGCAGGGGGCAAGAGACCCAGTACTTC,CSGSRGQETQYF
-,-,TRBJ1-2,TRBV14,TGTGCCAGCAGCCTTCAACCTAACTATGGCTACACCTTC,CASSLQPNYGYTF
TRBD1,-,TRBJ1-5,TRBV30,TGTGCCTGGAGGGACAGGGGAGGCAATCAGCCCCAGCATTTT,CAWRDRGGNQPQHF
-,-,TRBJ1-1,TRBV14,TGTGCCAGCAGCCTAAATTTGAACACTGAAGCTTTCTTT,CASSLNLNTEAFF
-,-,TRBJ1-1,TRBV5-1,TGCGCCAGCAGCCCCAGGGAGAACACTGAAGCTTTCTTT,CASSPRENTEAFF
TRBD1,-,TRBJ2-1,TRBV7-3,TGTGCCAGCAGCTCCGGGACAGGGGAGTATGCTGAGCAGTTCTTC,CASSSGTGEYAEQFF
-,once,TRBJ2-5,TRBV18,TGTGCCAGCTCACAGACCTTCGGGGAGACCCAGTACTTC,CASSQTFGETQYF
-,-,TRBJ2-6,TRBV6-5,TGTGCCAGCGCGAGATCTGGGGCCAACGTCCTGACTTTC,CASARSGANVLTF
-,-,TRBJ1-1,TRBV29-1,TGCAGCGTGCCCTGGGGGTTCGGTGGGGCTTTCTTT,CSVPWGFGGAFF
-,-,TRBJ2-3,TRBV9,TGTGCCAGCAGCCCCGGGGTCAGGAGCCCAGATACGCAGTATTTT,CASSPGVRSPDTQYF
TRBD2,once,TRBJ2-1,TRBV10-3,TGTGCCATCAGTGAGTCTGAGCGGGAGGGGACTTATGAGCAGTTCTTC,CAISESEREGTYEQFF
TRBD1,-,TRBJ1-5,TRBV7-8,TGTGCCAGCAGCCCACAGGGGAACTTAGACAATCAGCCCCAGCATTTT,CASSPQGNLDNQPQHF